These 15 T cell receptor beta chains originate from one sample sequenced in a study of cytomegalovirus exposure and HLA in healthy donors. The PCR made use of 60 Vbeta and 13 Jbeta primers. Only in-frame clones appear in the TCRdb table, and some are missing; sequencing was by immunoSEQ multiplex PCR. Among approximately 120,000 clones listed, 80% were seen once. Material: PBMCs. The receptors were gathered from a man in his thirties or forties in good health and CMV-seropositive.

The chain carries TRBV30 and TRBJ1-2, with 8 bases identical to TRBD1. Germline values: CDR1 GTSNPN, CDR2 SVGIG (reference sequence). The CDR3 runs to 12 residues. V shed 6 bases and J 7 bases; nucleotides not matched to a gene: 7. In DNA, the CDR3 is TGTGCCTGTCAACAGGGGGGGGCTGGCTACACCTTC. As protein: CACQQGGAGYTF.

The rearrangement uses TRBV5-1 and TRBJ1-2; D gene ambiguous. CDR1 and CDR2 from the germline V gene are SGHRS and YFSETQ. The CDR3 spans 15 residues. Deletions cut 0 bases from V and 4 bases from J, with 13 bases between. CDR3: CASSLDGSDIYGYTF. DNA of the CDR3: TGCGCCAGCAGCTTGGATGGTAGCGACATCTATGGCTACACCTTC.

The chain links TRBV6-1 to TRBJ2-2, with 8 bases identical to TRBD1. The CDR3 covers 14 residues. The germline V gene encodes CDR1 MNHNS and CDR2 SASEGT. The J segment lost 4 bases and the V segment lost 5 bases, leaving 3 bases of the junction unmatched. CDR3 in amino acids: CASSPDRATGELFF. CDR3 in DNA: TGTGCCAGCAGTCCGGACAGGGCCACCGGGGAGCTGTTTTTT.

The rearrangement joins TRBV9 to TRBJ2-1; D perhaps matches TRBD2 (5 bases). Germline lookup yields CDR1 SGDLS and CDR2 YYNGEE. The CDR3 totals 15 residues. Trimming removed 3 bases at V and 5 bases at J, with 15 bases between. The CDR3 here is CASSAHLSGNNEQFF. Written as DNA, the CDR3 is TGTGCCAGCAGCGCTCATCTTTCCGGGAACAATGAGCAGTTCTTC.

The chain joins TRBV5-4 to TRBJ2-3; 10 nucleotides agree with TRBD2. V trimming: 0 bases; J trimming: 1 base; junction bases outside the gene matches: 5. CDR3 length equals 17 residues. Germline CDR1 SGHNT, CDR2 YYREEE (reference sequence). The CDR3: CASSLAVLAGGTDTQYF. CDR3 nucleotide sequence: TGTGCCAGCAGCTTGGCCGTGCTAGCGGGGGGCACAGATACGCAGTATTTT.

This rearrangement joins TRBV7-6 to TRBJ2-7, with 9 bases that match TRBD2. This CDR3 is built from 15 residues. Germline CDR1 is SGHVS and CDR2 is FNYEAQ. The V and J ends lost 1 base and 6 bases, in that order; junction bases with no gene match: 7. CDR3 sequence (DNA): TGTGCCAGCAGCTTAGAGAGTAGCGGGGGAGGCGAGCAGTACTTC. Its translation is CASSLESSGGGEQYF.

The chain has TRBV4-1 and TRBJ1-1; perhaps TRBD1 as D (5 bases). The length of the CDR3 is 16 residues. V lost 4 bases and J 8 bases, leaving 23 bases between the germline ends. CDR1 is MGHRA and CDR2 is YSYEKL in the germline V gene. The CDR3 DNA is TGCGCCAGCAGCCCCCCGACCAGGGCGTCCGAATTAGAAGCTTTCTTT. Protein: CASSPPTRASELEAFF.

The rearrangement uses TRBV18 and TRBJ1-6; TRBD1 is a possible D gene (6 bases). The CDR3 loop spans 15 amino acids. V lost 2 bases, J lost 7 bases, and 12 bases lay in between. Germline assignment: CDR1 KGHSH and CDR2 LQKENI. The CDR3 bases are TGTGCCAGCTCACCAACCTCAGGACAGAATTCACCCCTCCACTTT. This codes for CASSPTSGQNSPLHF. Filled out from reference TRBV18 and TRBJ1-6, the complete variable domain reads NAGVMQNPRHLVRRRGQEARLRCSPMKGHSHVYWYRQLPEEGLKFMVYLQKENIIDESGMPKERFSAEFPKEGPSILRIQQVVRGDSAAYFCASSPTSGQNSPLHFGNGTRLTVT.

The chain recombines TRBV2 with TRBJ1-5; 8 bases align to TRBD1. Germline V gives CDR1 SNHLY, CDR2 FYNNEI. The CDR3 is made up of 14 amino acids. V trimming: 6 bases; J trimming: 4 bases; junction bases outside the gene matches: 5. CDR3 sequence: CASSGDRLNQPQHF. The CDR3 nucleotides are TGTGCCAGCAGCGGGGACAGGTTAAATCAGCCCCAGCATTTT.

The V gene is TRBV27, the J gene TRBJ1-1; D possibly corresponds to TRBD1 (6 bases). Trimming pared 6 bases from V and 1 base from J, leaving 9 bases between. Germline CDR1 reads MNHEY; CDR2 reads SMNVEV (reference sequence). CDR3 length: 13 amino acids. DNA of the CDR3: TGTGCCAGCAGGCCGACAGGGAACACTGAAGCTTTCTTT. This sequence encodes CASRPTGNTEAFF.

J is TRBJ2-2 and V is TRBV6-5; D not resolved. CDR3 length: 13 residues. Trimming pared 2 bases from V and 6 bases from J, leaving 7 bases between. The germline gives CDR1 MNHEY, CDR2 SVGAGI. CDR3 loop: CASSYGGSGELFF. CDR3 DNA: TGTGCCAGCAGTTACGGCGGCTCCGGGGAGCTGTTTTTT.

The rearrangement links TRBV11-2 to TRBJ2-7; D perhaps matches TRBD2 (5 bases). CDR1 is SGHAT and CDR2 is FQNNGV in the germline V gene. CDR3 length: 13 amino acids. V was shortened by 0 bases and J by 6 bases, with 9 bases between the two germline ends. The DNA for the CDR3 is TGTGCCAGCAGCTTAGATCGGGGTCTCGAGCAGTACTTC. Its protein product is CASSLDRGLEQYF.

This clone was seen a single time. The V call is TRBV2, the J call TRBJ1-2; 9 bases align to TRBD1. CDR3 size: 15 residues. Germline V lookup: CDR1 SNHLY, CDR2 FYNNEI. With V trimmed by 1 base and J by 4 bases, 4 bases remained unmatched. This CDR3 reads CASSEGQGEVYGYTF. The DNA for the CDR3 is TGTGCCAGCAGTGAAGGACAGGGGGAAGTCTATGGCTACACCTTC.

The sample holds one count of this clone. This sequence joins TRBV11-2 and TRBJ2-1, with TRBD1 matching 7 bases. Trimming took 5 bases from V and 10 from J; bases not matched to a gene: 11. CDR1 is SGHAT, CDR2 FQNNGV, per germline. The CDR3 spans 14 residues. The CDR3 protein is CASSVRDSGFEQFF. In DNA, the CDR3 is TGTGCCAGCAGCGTACGGGACAGTGGGTTCGAGCAGTTCTTC.

The CDR3 is CASSYGGFEAFF. CDR3 sequence (DNA): TGTGCCAGCAGTTACGGGGGCTTTGAAGCTTTCTTT. The rearrangement uses TRBV6-6 and TRBJ1-1; TRBD1 is a possible D gene (6 bases). CDR3 length: 12 residues. V was cut by 2 bases and J by 7 bases, with 8 bases left in between. CDR1 is MNHNY and CDR2 is SVGAGI in the germline V gene (reference sequence).